This T cell receptor (beta chain) was recorded in a study of shared clonotypes between healthy human individuals. Study-wide background: Every donor yielded three CD4 naive, three CD4 memory, two CD8 naive and one CD8 memory plate. Findings and caveats of the study: Among donors, sharing of clonotypes was expected to be affected by sequencing depth.

After removal of 2 bases from V and 7 bases from J, the junction contained 6 bases not matched to a gene. The germline gives CDR1 LGHNA, CDR2 YSLEER. The CDR3 has 16 residues. As regards this clone: What it recognizes is unknown.

As defined, naive CD8 cells were CD45RO-negative and positively selected for CCR7, with terminally differentiated effector memory CD45RA+ cells excluded. The assay ran at deep level. Here immunoSEQ multiplex PCR was the method, and the copy in TCRdb shows in-frame clones only, minus some. The sample holds about 2.1 million clones; around 93% are singletons and the top ten take about 1.7%. This clonotype was sampled from a young man in good health. Some clones in this sample may be carry-over from other donors' samples. Sequenced sample: naive CD8+ T cells from PBMCs. The V gene is TRBV4-3, the J gene TRBJ2-1; 12 bases are shared with TRBD2. The CDR3: CASSQSTSGSGNEQFF. DNA for the CDR3: TGCGCCAGCAGCCAATCGACTAGCGGGAGTGGGAATGAGCAGTTCTTC.